The T cell receptor (beta chain) described here comes from a study of blood T cells in healthy people across ages (dated by TCRdb to between 2015 and 2016). Regarding the study in general: In model experiments, roughly one uniquely barcoded TCR beta cDNA molecule per two T cells was captured by template switching. Two additional independent replicas of 1 million unique cDNA reads from the same blood draw were analyzed for two donors (one aged 18 to 30 and one aged 80 or older). Four age groups were formed from the donors: young (average roughly 16 years), middle-aged (more than 35), aged (about 62) and long-lived (roughly 81). Using deep sequencing normalized with unique cDNA molecular identifiers, the study measured how TCR beta repertoire diversity changes with age. To avoid experimental bias, donors of different ages were randomly spread across the sequencing lanes. The research as a whole found: Bulk unsorted PBMC profiling prevented conclusive comparison of naive and antigen-experienced compartments. There was a strong correlation between observed TCR beta diversity and the percentage of naive T cells measured by flow cytometry. Observed TCR beta diversity per million T cells fell roughly linearly with age, and a significant reduction was already apparent by age roughly 40. The CMV infection status of donors was not known, potentially confounding age-related changes in expanded clonotypes. Compared with the aged group, the long-lived group had more naive CD4+ T cells, fewer expanded clones and increased TCR diversity, a pattern suggesting age selection. Total diversity estimates from one million sequenced T cells were considered lower bounds and underestimates.

Library preparation employed 5' RACE. The instrument given in TCRdb is Illumina HiSeq 2500. The second PCR ran for about 7 to 11 cycles and used a J-beta primer mix along with a sample-barcoded 5' primer. Each TCR beta cDNA molecule received a unique molecular identifier from a template-switch 5' adaptor carrying 12 random nucleotides. Each sample yielded at least 2.5 million CDR3-containing paired-end reads. All of the RNA was converted into first-strand cDNA using the Mint cDNA synthesis kit, with a TRBC-specific oligonucleotide serving as the primer. All cDNA was treated with uracil-DNA glycosylase and then went through a first 18-cycle PCR with the universal primers M1SS and BC2_uni_R. The study's own analysis went as follows. Normalization of each sample was performed by random selection of 1 million high-quality reads, each carrying a distinct molecular identifier. Instead of being binned into consensus sequences, reads that shared molecular identifiers were thrown out. MiTCR, set to a Q25 quality threshold and the strictest error-elimination algorithm, was used for CDR3 identification, clonotype clustering and error correction. A nonparametric unseen species model using Euler transformation provided a lower-bound estimate of total TCR beta diversity. TCRdb handled the public reads itself, with Q25 trimming in fastp and clone calling in MiXCR, and kept productive beta chains. Rows with one shared CDR3 protein collapse into an entry with the most common genes and DNA. Here the V and J calls rest on TCRdb's processing, not on the authors' analysis. Counted in this sample were around 1.5 million distinct CDR3 sequences; approximately 63% of them appeared once. Approximately 7% of the sample is held by the ten biggest clonotypes.

The donors were 40 or so Caucasian individuals from Russia, aged roughly 6 to 100 years, who were systemically healthy. About 10 milliliters of peripheral blood were collected from each donor into EDTA-treated Vacutainer tubes. Ficoll-Paque density-gradient centrifugation was used to isolate PBMCs, with at least 7 million per sample. Trizol reagent was used to extract total RNA from PBMCs, with at least 5.5 micrograms per sample. For every donor, an aliquot of PBMCs went through flow cytometry to measure the percentages of naive CD45RAhigh/CD27high T cells. Including the terminal cysteine and phenylalanine, the CDR3 comprises 13 residues. Here the CDR3 DNA is all that survives: 39 bases in frame from base 1. The germline V gene (reference sequence) sets CDR1 to DFQATT and CDR2 to SNEGSKA. Germline trimming: 2 bases from V, 6 bases from J; junction bases outside gene matches: 5. In the case of this clonotype: Its antigen remains unidentified. The input lacks base qualities; no much larger clone sits a single base away.

Material for sequencing was blood. This TCR came from a young man in good health. Rearrangement joined TRBV20-1 to TRBJ2-5, with 8 central nucleotides matching TRBD2. Here is the DNA: TGCAGTGCTAGAACGGGGGGGCCAAAGACCCAGTACTTC. Translated, it reads CSARTGGPKTQYF.